This T cell receptor (beta chain) originates from a study of response to subunit inactivated influenza vaccine. The sample holds many counts of this clonotype. TCRdb re-analysed the RT-PCR reads in MiXCR, keeping a single row per CDR3 protein. The table includes around 570,000 distinct CDR3 sequences, 10% to 12% detected once. In addition, the sample was reused for a study of T cells expressing NK-cell markers. That study reports: With UMIs, 5'RACE template switching was used to make TCR beta cDNA. Researchers report these clonotypes also headed the CD3+CD56-NKG2C+ fraction in a few donors. The study did not resolve the HCMV specificity of expanded NKG2C+ T cell clones.

The sequence was collected from a man aged 50-59 years who received an inactivated influenza vaccine. Material: PBMCs from blood, obtained on the day of vaccination.

CDR3 coding DNA: TGCGCCAGCAGCCAAGTTGGGGCAAATGAGCAGTTCTTC. As protein: CASSQVGANEQFF. V and J are TRBV4-1 and TRBJ2-1; tentatively, D is TRBD1 (5 bases). This CDR3 is 13 amino acids long. Germline V gene lookup returns CDR1 MGHRA and CDR2 YSYEKL. With 1 base removed from V and 7 bases from J, the gap between germline ends came to 8 bases.